The 25 T cell receptor beta chains listed next were all sequenced from one sample in a study of PD-L1 blockade in urothelial cancer. Documented time point: pretreatment peripheral blood. Sequenced by immunoSEQ multiplex PCR; TCRdb stores in-frame clones only, minus some. The table lists over 75,000 clones, under 90% of them singletons. The material sequenced was PBMCs, taken around atezolizumab (anti-PD-L1) treatment. These receptors came from a man aged 60-69 years with urothelial cancer.

The V call is TRBV4-1, the J call TRBJ1-1; TRBD1 is a possible D gene (6 bases). CDR1 and CDR2 from the germline V gene are MGHRA and YSYEKL. The ends were cut back, 4 bases at V and 1 base at J, with 13 bases in the middle. This CDR3 has 15 amino acids. The CDR3 spells CASSRSLQGNTEAFF. For the CDR3, the DNA is TGCGCCAGCAGCCGCTCATTACAGGGGAACACTGAAGCTTTCTTT.

Here the CDR3 DNA reads TGTGCCAGCAGCTTAAAGGGGGCGGGTCAGCCCCAGCATTTT. As protein: CASSLKGAGQPQHF. The chain uses TRBV5-4 and TRBJ1-5, with 7 positions matching TRBD1. V lost 2 bases, J lost 6 bases, and 5 bases stayed unmatched. This CDR3 is 14 amino acids long. Germline V gene lookup returns CDR1 SGHNT and CDR2 YYREEE (reference sequence).

V gene TRBV7-2 combines with J gene TRBJ1-1; 9 nucleotides align to TRBD1. The junction had 17 bases not matched to a gene; V was cut back by 5 bases and J by 7 bases. The germline gives CDR1 SGHTA, CDR2 FQGNSA. The CDR3 length is 17 residues. In nucleotides, the CDR3 is TGTGCCAGCAGCGCTTCAGGGGTGGAGATGGGACAGGGTGAAGCTTTCTTT. As protein: CASSASGVEMGQGEAFF.

The chain employs TRBV9 and TRBJ1-3; 7 bases are shared with TRBD1. Germline CDR1 and CDR2: SGDLS and YYNGEE. This CDR3 is 17 amino acids long. J lost 5 bases, V lost 4 bases, and 15 bases had no gene match. CDR3 in DNA: TGTGCCAGCAGCTCTCCTTCCTCTGACAGGGTCAGAAACACCATATATTTT. This sequence encodes CASSSPSSDRVRNTIYF. The full variable domain, with the rest looked up from reference TRBV9 and TRBJ1-3, is DSGVTQTPKHLITATGQRVTLRCSPRSGDLSVYWYQQSLDQGLQFLIQYYNGEERAKGNILERFSAQQFPDLHSELNLSSLELGDSALYFCASSSPSSDRVRNTIYFGEGSWLTVV.

This chain connects TRBV7-2 to TRBJ2-5; 8 bases are a match to TRBD1. The CDR3 loop spans 14 amino acids. V shed 1 base and J 6 bases; nucleotides not matched to a gene: 4. Germline CDR1 reads SGHTA; CDR2 reads FQGNSA. The CDR3 DNA reads as TGTGCCAGCAGCTTAGACGGACAGGGTCAGACCCAGTACTTC. It is translated as CASSLDGQGQTQYF.

V usage is TRBV18 and J usage is TRBJ2-5; the D is unclear. Germline V gene lookup returns CDR1 KGHSH and CDR2 LQKENI. Trimming removed 0 bases at V and 1 base at J, with 6 bases between. The CDR3 totals 14 residues. The CDR3 reads CASSPPGLQETQYF. The DNA of the CDR3 is TGTGCCAGCTCACCACCGGGCCTCCAAGAGACCCAGTACTTC.

The chain combines TRBV7-9 with TRBJ2-1; 9 bases map to TRBD1. Germline CDR1 SEHNR, CDR2 FQNEAQ (reference sequence). There are 15 residues in the CDR3. Germline trimming cut 8 bases from V and 4 bases from J; bases unmatched to any gene: 9. For the CDR3, the DNA is TGTGCCAGCTCTTCCCGGGACAGGGTATACAATGAGCAGTTCTTC. Protein sequence: CASSSRDRVYNEQFF. The complete variable domain, with remaining parts taken from reference TRBV7-9 and TRBJ2-1, reads DTGVSQNPRHKITKRGQNVTFRCDPISEHNRLYWYRQTLGQGPEFLTYFQNEAQLEKSRLLSDRFSAERPKGSFSTLEIQRTEQGDSAMYLCASSSRDRVYNEQFFGPGTRLTVL.

The chain couples TRBV6-8 to TRBJ2-7, with a possible D match to TRBD1 (5 bases). The ends were cut back, 6 bases at V and 2 bases at J, with 17 bases in the middle. The V gene's germline CDR1 is MNHGY and CDR2 SAAAGT. This CDR3 has 15 amino acids. The CDR3 reads CASRLSPDKAYEQYF. The CDR3, as DNA: TGTGCCAGCAGACTCAGTCCGGACAAAGCCTACGAGCAGTACTTC.

The rearrangement links TRBV5-4 to TRBJ2-1, with 12 bases fitting TRBD1. Germline trimming cut 4 bases from V and 7 bases from J; bases unmatched to any gene: 6. The CDR3 length is 15 residues. Germline CDR1 and CDR2: SGHNT and YYREEE (reference sequence). CDR3 amino acids: CASSRPGQGANEQFF. As DNA, the CDR3 is TGTGCCAGCAGCCGCCCGGGACAGGGGGCGAATGAGCAGTTCTTC.

The V call is TRBV4-1, the J call TRBJ1-5, with 8 nucleotides matching TRBD1. Germline trimming cut 0 bases from V and 5 bases from J; bases unmatched to any gene: 6. CDR1 is MGHRA and CDR2 is YSYEKL in the germline V gene. This CDR3 comprises 16 residues. The CDR3 region has the DNA TGCGCCAGCAGCCAAGAGAGAGACAGGGGTTATCAGCCCCAGCATTTT. Protein: CASSQERDRGYQPQHF.

The table lists this clone with a few counts. The chain carries TRBV30 and TRBJ1-1; TRBD1 agrees at 7 bases. After removal of 6 bases from V and 5 bases from J, the junction contained 9 bases not matched to a gene. CDR1 GTSNPN and CDR2 SVGIG come from the germline V gene (reference sequence). The CDR3 has 13 residues. DNA of the CDR3: TGTGCCTGTGCGACAGGGCTAAGGACTGAAGCTTTCTTT. Its protein product is CACATGLRTEAFF.

V is TRBV11-3 and J is TRBJ2-5; TRBD2 aligns across 8 bases. CDR1 is SGHNT and CDR2 is YENEEA in the germline V gene. With 5 bases clipped from V and 4 bases from J, the junction kept 12 bases outside the gene matches. This CDR3 spans 16 amino acids. The CDR3 protein is CASSILAGRASETQYF. CDR3 coding DNA: TGTGCCAGCAGCATCTTAGCGGGGAGGGCATCAGAGACCCAGTACTTC.

This rearrangement joins TRBV6-4 to TRBJ2-1, with 8 bases fitting TRBD2. This CDR3 has 14 amino acids. Germline CDR1 and CDR2: MRHNA and SNTAGT. V dropped 10 bases and J dropped 6; count of bases not matched to a gene: 11. CDR3 bases: TGTGCCACCGGCCGGGGGGGGGCCATCAATGAGCAGTTCTTC. This sequence encodes CATGRGGAINEQFF.

This clone was picked up one time. V usage is TRBV19 and J usage is TRBJ1-1, with a weak D call TRBD1 (6 bases). Germline V lookup: CDR1 LNHDA, CDR2 SQIVND (reference sequence). V shed 5 bases and J shed 0 bases, with 19 bases lying between them. The CDR3 is made up of 17 amino acids. The chain's CDR3 is CASSHSNSRGMNTEAFF. The CDR3 nucleotides read TGTGCCAGTAGTCATTCTAATTCTAGGGGGATGAACACTGAAGCTTTCTTT.

The count of this clone is one. The chain uses TRBV27 and TRBJ1-5; 7 nucleotides line up with TRBD1. This CDR3 region has 19 residues. J lost 2 bases, V lost 6 bases, and 19 bases had no gene match. Per the germline V gene, CDR1 is MNHEY and CDR2 is SMNVEV (reference sequence). The DNA of the CDR3 is TGTGCCAGCAGACACACTTCGGGACAGCTTAGCTCGGGCAATCAGCCCCAGCATTTT. It translates to CASRHTSGQLSSGNQPQHF.

A single count supports this clone. V is TRBV6-5 and J is TRBJ2-1; 10 positions agree with TRBD2. Trimming cost V 2 bases and J 6 bases; bases outside gene matches: 7. This CDR3 has 16 amino acids. CDR1 and CDR2 (germline): MNHEY, SVGAGI. DNA for the CDR3: TGTGCCAGCAGTTACAATCCGCTAGCGGGAGTCAATGAGCAGTTCTTC. As protein: CASSYNPLAGVNEQFF.

The chain joins TRBV2 to TRBJ2-7, with D perhaps TRBD2 (6 bases). The germline gives CDR1 SNHLY, CDR2 FYNNEI. This CDR3 spans 12 amino acids. V was clipped by 6 bases and J by 5 bases, with 11 bases between them. The CDR3 sequence: CASSGGTHEQYF. The CDR3 DNA reads TGTGCCAGCAGCGGGGGTACCCACGAGCAGTACTTC.

The chain combines TRBV25-1 with TRBJ1-2; 9 nucleotides align to TRBD1. Germline lookup yields CDR1 MGHDK and CDR2 SYGVNS. The CDR3 is 14 residues long. V lost 2 bases to trimming and J lost 6 bases; unmatched junction nucleotides: 4. Written as DNA, the CDR3 is TGTGCCAGCAGTGAACCCGGGACAGGGAATGGCTACACCTTC. Its translation: CASSEPGTGNGYTF.

V is TRBV15 and J is TRBJ2-7; 13 bases map to TRBD2. Germline lookup yields CDR1 LNHNV and CDR2 YYDKDF (reference sequence). This CDR3 is built from 16 residues. V lost 2 bases and J lost 1; bases outside the gene matches: 2. CDR3 sequence: CATSRRLAGGSYEQYF. CDR3 sequence (DNA): TGTGCCACCAGCAGAAGACTAGCGGGAGGATCCTACGAGCAGTACTTC.

The chain carries TRBV10-3 and TRBJ2-2; no clear D. CDR1 and CDR2 (germline): ENHRY, SYGVKD. Trimming stripped 0 bases from V and 4 bases from J, with 12 bases between. CDR3 length equals 16 residues. The DNA for the CDR3 is TGTGCCATCAGTGAGTCGATGGAGCTTGGCACCGGGGAGCTGTTTTTT. Translation gives CAISESMELGTGELFF.

Only a few counts were recorded for this clone. The CDR3 region has the DNA TGTGCCAGTAGTGTGGGGGAGGGCTACGAGCAGTACTTC. Translated, it gives CASSVGEGYEQYF. The V call is TRBV19, the J call TRBJ2-7; 7 nucleotides line up with TRBD2. V lost 5 bases, J lost 3 bases, and 4 bases stayed unmatched. The CDR3 spans 13 residues. CDR1 is LNHDA, CDR2 SQIVND, per germline (reference sequence).

The chain uses TRBV9 and TRBJ2-3; 11 bases agree with TRBD2. The CDR3 has 15 amino acids. Germline CDR1 is SGDLS and CDR2 is YYNGEE. V shed 1 base and J 5 bases; nucleotides not matched to a gene: 3. CDR3 in DNA: TGTGCCAGCAGCGTAATAGCGGGGGGGGGAGATACGCAGTATTTT. Amino acids: CASSVIAGGGDTQYF.

This clone was seen a single time. J is TRBJ2-7 and V is TRBV27, with 8 bases matching TRBD1. V was clipped by 7 bases and J by 5 bases; unmatched bases: 7. CDR1 MNHEY and CDR2 SMNVEV come from the germline V gene (reference sequence). The CDR3 has 13 amino acids. The CDR3 region is CASTSGQGDEQYF. CDR3 DNA: TGTGCCAGCACCTCCGGACAGGGAGACGAGCAGTACTTC.

The chain joins TRBV10-3 to TRBJ2-7; D call uncertain. The CDR3 covers 13 residues. Germline loops: CDR1 ENHRY, CDR2 SYGVKD. Trimming took 6 bases from V and 2 from J, leaving 11 bases between them. The CDR3 here is CAISRGSPYEQYF. As DNA, the CDR3 is TGTGCCATCAGCCGAGGTAGCCCCTACGAGCAGTACTTC.

The V call is TRBV11-2, the J call TRBJ2-7; tentatively, D is TRBD2 (7 bases). Looked up from germline, CDR1 is SGHAT and CDR2 is FQNNGV. The V end was cut by 2 bases, the J end by 2 bases, with 13 bases between. This CDR3 is 15 amino acids long. The CDR3 nucleotides are TGTGCCAGCAGCTTAATGGGGGGGCGGGCCTACGAGCAGTACTTC. Residues: CASSLMGGRAYEQYF.